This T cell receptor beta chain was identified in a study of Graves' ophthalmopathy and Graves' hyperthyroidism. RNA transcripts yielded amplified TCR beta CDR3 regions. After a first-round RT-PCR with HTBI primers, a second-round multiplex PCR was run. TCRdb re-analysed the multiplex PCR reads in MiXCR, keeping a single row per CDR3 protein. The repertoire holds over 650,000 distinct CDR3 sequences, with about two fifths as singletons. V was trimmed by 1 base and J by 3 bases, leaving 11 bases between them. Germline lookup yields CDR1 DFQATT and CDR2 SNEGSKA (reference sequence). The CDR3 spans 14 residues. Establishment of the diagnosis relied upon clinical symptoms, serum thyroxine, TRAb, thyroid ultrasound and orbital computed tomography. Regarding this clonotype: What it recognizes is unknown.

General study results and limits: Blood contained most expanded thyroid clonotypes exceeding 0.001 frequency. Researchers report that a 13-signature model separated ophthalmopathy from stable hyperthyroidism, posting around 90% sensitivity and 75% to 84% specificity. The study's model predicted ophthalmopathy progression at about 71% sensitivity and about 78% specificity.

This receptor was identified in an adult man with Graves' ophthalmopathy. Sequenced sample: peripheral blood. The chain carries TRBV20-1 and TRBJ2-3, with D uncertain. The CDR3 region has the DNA TGCAGTGCTAGAGTTGCGGAGAAGACAGATACGCAGTATTTT. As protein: CSARVAEKTDTQYF.